This TCR beta chain was retrieved from a study of shared clonotypes between healthy human individuals. Germline CDR1 is MDHEN and CDR2 is SYDVKM. This CDR3 has 15 residues. Trimming at V came to 3 bases and at J to 7 bases, leaving 10 bases not matched to a gene. Naive-designated CD8 cells lacked CD45RO, were positively enriched for CCR7, and omitted terminally differentiated effector memory CD45RA+ cells. Replicate PCRs run on sorted subsets employed 200 ng DNA, 25,000 to 35,000 T cell genomes. This table comes from immunoSEQ multiplex PCR, and its TCRdb copy is limited to in-frame clones, with some not included. The data show fewer than 1 million clones, 95% to 97% seen once.

The rearrangement uses TRBV28 and TRBJ2-7; 9 bases are shared with TRBD1. The sequenced sample was naive CD8+ T cells sorted from blood. The sequence was collected from a man aged 30-40 years in good health. CDR3: CASSFHPGTGREQYF. As DNA, the CDR3 is TGTGCCAGCAGTTTCCATCCCGGGACAGGGAGAGAGCAGTACTTC.